These 2 T cell receptor beta chains originate from one sample sequenced in a study of T-cell reconstitution after alpha-beta-depleted transplantation in children. Unique molecular identifiers were used to barcode this TCRbeta library. TCRdb re-called the PCR reads through MiXCR, storing one row per CDR3 protein. Among more than 400,000 distinct CDR3 sequences, approximately 42% were seen once, and the ten largest hold under 35%. Sequencing used PBMCs, obtained before TCRalphabeta/CD19-depleted stem cell transplant. These receptors came from a girl aged 2-10 years with aplastic anemia, due to receive a stem cell transplant.

The CDR3 sequence: CASSLLQGGGGDTQYF. In DNA form, the CDR3 reads TGCGCCAGCAGCTTGTTACAGGGTGGGGGCGGCGATACGCAGTATTTT. The J gene is TRBJ2-3, the V gene TRBV5-1; D perhaps matches TRBD1 (6 bases). The CDR3 has 16 amino acids. CDR1 SGHRS and CDR2 YFSETQ come from the germline V gene. Trimming stripped 1 base from V and 6 bases from J, with 18 bases between.

This clonotype was recorded only once. The chain employs TRBV7-9 and TRBJ2-3; D may be TRBD2 (5 bases). From germline, CDR1 is SEHNR and CDR2 FQNEAQ (reference sequence). The CDR3 sequence is 15 residues long. The ends were cut back, 4 bases at V and 0 bases at J, with 11 bases in the middle. The CDR3 DNA reads as TGTGCCAGCAGCTACGAGGGCCTGAGCACAGATACGCAGTATTTT. Translating it yields CASSYEGLSTDTQYF.